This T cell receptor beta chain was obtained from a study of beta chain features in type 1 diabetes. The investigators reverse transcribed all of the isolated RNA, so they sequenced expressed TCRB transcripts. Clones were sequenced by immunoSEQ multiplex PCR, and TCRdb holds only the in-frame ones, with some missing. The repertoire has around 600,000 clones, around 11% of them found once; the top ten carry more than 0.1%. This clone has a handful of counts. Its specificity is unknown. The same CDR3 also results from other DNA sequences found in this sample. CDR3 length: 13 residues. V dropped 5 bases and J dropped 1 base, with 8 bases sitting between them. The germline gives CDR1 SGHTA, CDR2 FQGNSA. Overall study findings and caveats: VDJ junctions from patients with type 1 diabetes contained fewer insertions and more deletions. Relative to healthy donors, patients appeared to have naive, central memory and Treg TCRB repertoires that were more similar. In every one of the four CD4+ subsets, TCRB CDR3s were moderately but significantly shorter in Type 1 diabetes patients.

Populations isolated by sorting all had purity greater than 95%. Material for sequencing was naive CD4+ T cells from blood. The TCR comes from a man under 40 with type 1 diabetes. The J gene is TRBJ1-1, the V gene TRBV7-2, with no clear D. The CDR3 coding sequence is TGTGCCAGCAGCCTAACGGGGAACACTGAAGCTTTCTTT. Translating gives CASSLTGNTEAFF.